The clone carrying this T cell receptor beta chain occurred once. Its target is not known. This record comes from a study of beta chain features in type 1 diabetes. Overall study findings and caveats: Among all four CD4+ subsets, Type 1 diabetes patients had TCRB CDR3s that were moderately but significantly shorter.

Expressed TCRB transcripts were sequenced because the entire RNA isolate underwent reverse transcription. The protocol was immunoSEQ multiplex PCR, while the TCRdb copy is restricted to in-frame clones and leaves out a portion. Among some 700,000 clones listed, 13% were seen once. This clonotype was sampled from a man between 18 and 29 years old with type 1 diabetes. The material sequenced was naive CD4+ T cells from blood.

As DNA, the CDR3 is TGTGCCAGCAGCCCACAGGGTGGTAATGGCTACACCTTC. Translating gives CASSPQGGNGYTF. The chain is built from TRBV5-4 and TRBJ1-2; the D gene is possibly TRBD1 (6 bases). This CDR3 has 13 residues. V was cut by 4 bases and J by 6 bases, with 13 bases left in between. Germline assignment: CDR1 SGHNT and CDR2 YYREEE (reference sequence).